The next 27 T cell receptor beta chains were all read from a single sample in a study of T cells and copy number aberrations in small-cell lung cancer. Data came from immunoSEQ multiplex PCR; TCRdb stores just in-frame clones and leaves some out. The table has a few thousand clones, 82% seen once. Sample: normal tissue next to the tumor. These receptor sequences come from a man between 65 and 80 years old with small cell lung cancer.

This chain connects TRBV7-3 to TRBJ2-1, with 7 bases identical to TRBD2. Per the germline V gene, CDR1 is SGHTA and CDR2 is FQGTGA. V lost 5 bases to trimming and J lost 5 bases; unmatched junction nucleotides: 12. The CDR3 contains 16 residues. DNA of the CDR3: TGTGCCAGCAGCCGCCGCACCGGGACTACTCACAATGAGCAGTTCTTC. Residues: CASSRRTGTTHNEQFF.

V gene TRBV5-4 combines with J gene TRBJ2-2; 15 positions match TRBD2. Per germline, CDR1 SGHNT and CDR2 YYREEE (reference sequence). The J segment lost 4 bases and the V segment lost 4 bases, leaving 8 bases of the junction unmatched. This CDR3 is 18 amino acids long. For the CDR3, the DNA is TGTGCCAGCAGCCTGGGACTAGCGGGAGGCCCGGGCACCGGGGAGCTGTTTTTT. Residues: CASSLGLAGGPGTGELFF.

The V and J genes are TRBV30 and TRBJ2-7, with 10 bases lining up with TRBD1. CDR1 is GTSNPN, CDR2 SVGIG, per germline (reference sequence). V lost 3 bases, J lost 3 bases, and 2 bases stayed unmatched. This CDR3 region has 13 residues. This CDR3 is CAWRRDRGYEQYF. CDR3 nucleotide sequence: TGTGCCTGGAGAAGGGACAGGGGCTACGAGCAGTACTTC.

The CDR3 is CASSSPTSGIGEQYF. Written as DNA, the CDR3 is TGCGCCAGCAGCTCCCCGACTAGCGGGATAGGCGAGCAGTACTTC. The V call is TRBV5-1, the J call TRBJ2-7, with TRBD2 matching 11 bases. Unmatched junction bases numbered 8, after V lost 3 bases and J lost 6 bases. The CDR3 sequence is 15 residues long. Germline V gives CDR1 SGHRS, CDR2 YFSETQ.

The rearrangement joins TRBV7-6 to TRBJ2-5, with a weak D call TRBD1 (5 bases). V lost 5 bases to trimming and J lost 0 bases, with 13 bases between them. The CDR3 covers 15 residues. From germline, CDR1 is SGHVS and CDR2 FNYEAQ. In DNA, the CDR3 is TGTGCCAGCAGCGACCGCAGGGAACACCAAGAGACCCAGTACTTC. Encoded protein: CASSDRREHQETQYF.

This clone ranks as large. The chain's CDR3 is CASSQAGTSGADTQYF. The CDR3 nucleotides read TGCGCCAGCAGCCAAGCCGGGACTAGCGGGGCAGATACGCAGTATTTT. The gene calls are TRBV4-1 and TRBJ2-3; the match to TRBD2 covers 13 bases. The CDR3 length is 16 residues. In germline, CDR1 is MGHRA, CDR2 YSYEKL. After removal of 1 base from V and 4 bases from J, the junction contained 2 bases not matched to a gene.

V is TRBV11-2 and J is TRBJ2-3; D is undetermined. CDR1 is SGHAT and CDR2 is FQNNGV in the germline V gene. The ends were cut back, 0 bases at V and 2 bases at J, with 6 bases in the middle. The length of the CDR3 is 14 residues. The CDR3: CASSLEHTTDTQYF. The CDR3 region has the DNA TGTGCCAGCAGCTTAGAGCACACCACAGATACGCAGTATTTT. Full variable domain (outside the CDR3, taken from reference TRBV11-2 and TRBJ2-3): EAGVAQSPRYKIIEKRQSVAFWCNPISGHATLYWYQQILGQGPKLLIQFQNNGVVDDSQLPKDRFSAERLKGVDSTLKIQPAKLEDSAVYLCASSLEHTTDTQYFGPGTRLTVL.

The chain is built from TRBV14 and TRBJ2-2, with 9 bases fitting TRBD2. Unmatched junction bases numbered 5, after V lost 4 bases and J lost 5 bases. Germline V gene sequence: CDR1 SGHDN, CDR2 FVKESK. The CDR3 length is 15 residues. This CDR3 reads CASSRGLADTGELFF. As DNA, the CDR3 is TGTGCCAGCAGCCGGGGACTAGCAGATACCGGGGAGCTGTTTTTT.

The rearrangement uses TRBV6-5 and TRBJ2-2, with unresolved D. Trimming shortened V by 3 bases and J by 0 bases, and 8 bases separated the two germline ends. The CDR3 extends over 15 amino acids. Per the germline V gene, CDR1 is MNHEY and CDR2 is SVGAGI. Written as DNA, the CDR3 is TGTGCCAGCAGTTATGACACCACGAACACCGGGGAGCTGTTTTTT. Amino acids: CASSYDTTNTGELFF.

The chain carries TRBV6-5 and TRBJ1-2, with D unclear. CDR3 length equals 14 residues. Trimming stripped 0 bases from V and 2 bases from J, with 7 bases between. CDR1 and CDR2 from the germline V gene are MNHEY and SVGAGI. CDR3 region: CASSYSASNYGYTF. DNA for the CDR3: TGTGCCAGCAGTTACTCGGCCAGCAACTATGGCTACACCTTC.

This chain uses TRBV4-2 with TRBJ1-1, with unresolved D. Germline-derived CDR1 and CDR2 are LGHNA and YNFKEQ. V gave up 1 base and J gave up 0 bases, with 6 bases separating them. CDR3 length equals 14 residues. The CDR3 protein is CASSQAFLNTEAFF. DNA for the CDR3: TGTGCCAGCAGCCAAGCTTTTTTGAACACTGAAGCTTTCTTT.

CDR3 region: CASSSTGTSGAPNYEQYF. The CDR3 DNA reads TGTGCCAGCAGCTCCACCGGGACTAGTGGCGCCCCGAACTACGAGCAGTACTTC. V usage is TRBV5-8 and J usage is TRBJ2-7; 8 nucleotides match TRBD2. Germline V gene sequence: CDR1 SGHTS, CDR2 YDEGEE. V dropped 3 bases and J dropped 3; count of bases not matched to a gene: 17. The CDR3 runs to 18 residues.

The V call is TRBV5-6, the J call TRBJ2-1; 7 bases are shared with TRBD2. CDR1 is SGHDT, CDR2 YYEEEE, per germline. The CDR3 has 12 amino acids. J was trimmed by 15 bases and V by 2 bases; bases with no gene match: 8. CDR3 in amino acids: CASSFPTSVLFF. CDR3 sequence (DNA): TGTGCCAGCAGCTTTCCTACTAGCGTACTGTTCTTC.

The V and J genes are TRBV27 and TRBJ1-6; tentatively, D is TRBD1 (6 bases). From germline, CDR1 is MNHEY and CDR2 SMNVEV (reference sequence). The CDR3 length is 15 residues. V was trimmed by 6 bases and J by 9 bases, leaving 18 bases between them. CDR3 sequence (DNA): TGTGCCAGCAGCCGCGAAATGGGAGGGGGTTCACCCCTCCACTTT. It is translated as CASSREMGGGSPLHF.

The chain employs TRBV25-1 and TRBJ2-1; 8 bases align to TRBD2. This CDR3 region has 14 residues. Germline loops: CDR1 MGHDK, CDR2 SYGVNS. V lost 2 bases to trimming and J lost 7 bases; unmatched junction nucleotides: 4. This chain's CDR3 is CASSEGGRRNEQFF. The DNA of the CDR3 is TGTGCCAGCAGTGAAGGCGGGAGGAGGAATGAGCAGTTCTTC.

Comment on this clone: In the same sample, other DNA sequences code for this CDR3. The genes are TRBV2 and TRBJ1-4; D is unresolved. The CDR3 totals 13 residues. The ends were cut back, 3 bases at V and 4 bases at J, with 6 bases in the middle. Germline loops: CDR1 SNHLY, CDR2 FYNNEI. CDR3 sequence (DNA): TGTGCCAGCAGTGAGCAGGATAATGAAAAACTGTTTTTT. It encodes CASSEQDNEKLFF.

The rearrangement joins TRBV5-1 to TRBJ2-1; 12 positions agree with TRBD2. CDR1 and CDR2 from the germline V gene are SGHRS and YFSETQ. There are 15 residues in the CDR3. After removal of 3 bases from V and 7 bases from J, the junction contained 5 bases not matched to a gene. This chain's CDR3 is CASSSSGRAQNEQFF. CDR3 sequence (DNA): TGCGCCAGCAGCTCTAGCGGGAGGGCCCAGAATGAGCAGTTCTTC.

The chain combines TRBV7-5 with TRBJ1-6; the table assigns TRBD1, which was not confirmed against the DNA. TRBV7-5 is annotated as a pseudogene. The CDR3 contains 16 residues. CDR3 bases: TGTGTCAGAAGCTACAAAGTAGACAGGGAGGATTCACCCCTCCACTTT. It codes for CVRSYKVDREDSPLHF.

The chain couples TRBV4-1 to TRBJ2-7, with 9 bases lining up with TRBD1. V lost 4 bases to trimming and J lost 3 bases; unmatched junction nucleotides: 4. The germline CDR1 and CDR2 sequences are MGHRA and YSYEKL. The CDR3 covers 14 residues. The CDR3 coding sequence is TGCGCCAGCAGCCTGGACAGGGGATTCTACGAGCAGTACTTC. This codes for CASSLDRGFYEQYF.

This clone was observed a few times. The rearrangement links TRBV10-2 to TRBJ1-1; 7 nucleotides align to TRBD1. Trimming at V came to 6 bases and at J to 7 bases, leaving 8 bases not matched to a gene. Germline CDR1 WSHSY, CDR2 SAAADI. The CDR3 is 13 residues long. CDR3 region: CASRTGLLSEAFF. DNA of the CDR3: TGCGCCAGCAGGACAGGGCTGCTAAGTGAAGCTTTCTTT.

In DNA form, the CDR3 reads TGCGCCAGCAGCTTGGACTGGACAGGGGGATATGGCTACACCTTC. Translation gives CASSLDWTGGYGYTF. J is TRBJ1-2 and V is TRBV5-1, with 10 bases matching TRBD1. The J segment lost 5 bases and the V segment lost 0 bases, leaving 4 bases of the junction unmatched. Germline loops: CDR1 SGHRS, CDR2 YFSETQ. CDR3 length: 15 residues.

This chain uses TRBV28 with TRBJ2-7; 7 bases are a match to TRBD2. The CDR3 runs 15 residues. J was trimmed by 0 bases and V by 6 bases; bases with no gene match: 8. Germline V lookup: CDR1 MDHEN, CDR2 SYDVKM. The CDR3 nucleotides read TGTGCCAGCAGCCGAAGCGGGGCCTACTCCTACGAGCAGTACTTC. Encoded protein: CASSRSGAYSYEQYF.

The V and J genes are TRBV2 and TRBJ2-2; weak D call: TRBD2 (7 bases). This CDR3 contains 17 residues. Germline values: CDR1 SNHLY, CDR2 FYNNEI. With 0 bases removed from V and 6 bases from J, the gap between germline ends came to 17 bases. CDR3 in amino acids: CASSEARGRAYSGELFF. The CDR3 nucleotides are TGTGCCAGCAGTGAAGCGAGGGGGAGGGCCTACTCCGGGGAGCTGTTTTTT.

This sequence joins TRBV28 and TRBJ1-1; possibly TRBD1 for D (5 bases). The CDR3 consists of 12 residues. V lost 2 bases and J 8 bases, leaving 9 bases between the germline ends. Germline assignment: CDR1 MDHEN and CDR2 SYDVKM. The CDR3 region is CASSLTHREAFF. The CDR3 nucleotides read TGTGCCAGCAGTTTAACTCACAGGGAAGCTTTCTTT.

The rearrangement joins TRBV9 to TRBJ2-3, with TRBD2 matching 15 bases. CDR3 length: 16 residues. Germline CDR1 is SGDLS and CDR2 is YYNGEE. The trim removed 0 bases at V and 6 bases at J, leaving 2 bases unmatched. CDR3 residues: CASSVGTSGRADTQYF. The CDR3 DNA reads as TGTGCCAGCAGCGTAGGGACTAGCGGGAGGGCGGATACGCAGTATTTT.

This clone appeared once. The rearrangement links TRBV4-1 to TRBJ2-5, with TRBD1 as a possible D gene (5 bases). Germline CDR1 is MGHRA and CDR2 is YSYEKL. The V end was cut by 0 bases, the J end by 6 bases, with 11 bases between. The CDR3 contains 14 residues. The chain's CDR3 is CASSQDQGSQTQYF. DNA for the CDR3: TGCGCCAGCAGCCAAGATCAGGGCTCTCAGACCCAGTACTTC.

The CDR3 coding sequence is TGTGCCAGCAGCTTAAAGGGGGCGAGACTCATGAGTTCGCCCGGTGAGCAGTTCTTC. Its translation is CASSLKGARLMSSPGEQFF. The J gene is TRBJ2-1, the V gene TRBV7-9; 7 nucleotides agree with TRBD1. Trimming removed 2 bases from V and 9 bases from J; junction bases left unmatched: 22. Per the germline V gene, CDR1 is SEHNR and CDR2 is FQNEAQ (reference sequence). This CDR3 region has 19 residues.